The 24 T cell receptor beta chains below come from one sample, sequenced in a study of cytomegalovirus exposure and HLA in healthy donors. The PCR employed 60 Vbeta primers together with 13 Jbeta primers. Sequenced by immunoSEQ multiplex PCR; TCRdb stores in-frame clones only, minus some. The sample records about 140,000 clones, about 76% being singletons. Sequences were obtained from PBMCs. The receptors derive from a woman between 40 and 55 years old in good health and CMV-seronegative.

This chain links TRBV7-8 with TRBJ2-2; 7 bases map to TRBD2. Germline CDR1 is SGHVS and CDR2 is FQNEAQ. V trimming: 0 bases; J trimming: 4 bases; junction bases outside the gene matches: 2. The CDR3 totals 15 residues. The CDR3 loop is CASSLAGGTTGELFF. CDR3 coding DNA: TGTGCCAGCAGCTTAGCGGGGGGGACCACCGGGGAGCTGTTTTTT.

V is TRBV9 and J is TRBJ1-1; 11 nucleotides match TRBD1. The CDR3 is 15 amino acids. V lost 0 bases to trimming and J lost 10 bases; unmatched junction nucleotides: 8. Germline V gives CDR1 SGDLS, CDR2 YYNGEE. The CDR3 sequence: CASSVVRTGGEGAFF. For the CDR3, the DNA is TGTGCCAGCAGCGTAGTTAGGACAGGGGGCGAGGGAGCTTTCTTT.

The chain recombines TRBV5-4 with TRBJ1-3; 8 nucleotides line up with TRBD1. The CDR3 runs 14 residues. J lost 1 base, V lost 7 bases, and 4 bases had no gene match. Germline V gene lookup returns CDR1 SGHNT and CDR2 YYREEE (reference sequence). CDR3 bases: TGTGCCAGCGGACAGGGAAATTCTGGAAACACCATATATTTT. Amino acids: CASGQGNSGNTIYF.

The CDR3 here is CAWSGPRQGAGNTIYF. The CDR3 nucleotides are TGTGCCTGGAGTGGACCGAGACAGGGGGCTGGAAACACCATATATTTT. This chain links TRBV30 with TRBJ1-3; 9 nucleotides align to TRBD1. Looked up from germline, CDR1 is GTSNPN and CDR2 is SVGIG (reference sequence). The CDR3 loop spans 16 amino acids. The ends lost 1 base at V and 2 bases at J; junction bases unmatched: 6.

Regarding this clone: Different DNA sequences within this sample yield the same CDR3. The genes are TRBV9 and TRBJ2-3, with D unresolved. V shed 0 bases and J shed 5 bases, with 4 bases lying between them. The CDR3 consists of 12 residues. Germline values: CDR1 SGDLS, CDR2 YYNGEE. Here the CDR3 DNA reads TGTGCCAGCAGCGTAGGCGGAGATACGCAGTATTTT. This sequence encodes CASSVGGDTQYF.

Comment on this clone: The identical CDR3 is also encoded by other nucleotide sequences in the sample. The chain is built from TRBV6-5 and TRBJ1-2; 8 positions match TRBD1. Trimming cost V 2 bases and J 1 base; bases outside gene matches: 6. This CDR3 has 16 amino acids. The V gene's germline CDR1 is MNHEY and CDR2 SVGAGI. The CDR3 bases are TGTGCCAGCAGTTACCTAGGGACAGGACTTAACTATGGCTACACCTTC. Its protein is CASSYLGTGLNYGYTF.

This clone has just one count. This chain joins TRBV2 and TRBJ1-2; 7 nucleotides align to TRBD1. The V gene's germline CDR1 is SNHLY and CDR2 FYNNEI. The CDR3 extends over 12 amino acids. The trim removed 6 bases at V and 4 bases at J, leaving 2 bases unmatched. The DNA for the CDR3 is TGTGCCAGCAGAGGGACAGTCTATGGCTACACCTTC. This sequence encodes CASRGTVYGYTF. Full variable domain (outside the CDR3, taken from reference TRBV2 and TRBJ1-2): EPEVTQTPSHQVTQMGQEVILRCVPISNHLYFYWYRQILGQKVEFLVSFYNNEISEKSEIFDDQFSVERPDGSNFTLKIRSTKLEDSAMYFCASRGTVYGYTFGSGTRLTVV.

The V gene is TRBV5-1, the J gene TRBJ2-3; possibly TRBD2 for D (6 bases). V was trimmed by 9 bases and J by 4 bases, leaving 21 bases between them. Looked up from germline, CDR1 is SGHRS and CDR2 is YFSETQ. This CDR3 is built from 15 residues. CDR3 nucleotides: TGCGCCACCGCGACTACGGCCGGGGGTCCAGATACGCAGTATTTT. Its protein product is CATATTAGGPDTQYF.

CDR3 DNA sequence: TGTGCCAGCAGCTTGGGGCTGGGGGCATCCTATAATTCACCCCTCCACTTT. It translates to CASSLGLGASYNSPLHF. The chain joins TRBV5-6 to TRBJ1-6, with a tentative D call TRBD1 (6 bases). CDR1 SGHDT and CDR2 YYEEEE come from the germline V gene. This CDR3 region has 17 residues. V was trimmed by 0 bases and J by 1 base, leaving 11 bases between them.

The genes are TRBV5-1 and TRBJ1-2; 8 nucleotides match TRBD1. The ends lost 4 bases at V and 4 bases at J; junction bases unmatched: 12. CDR3 length equals 16 residues. Germline V gives CDR1 SGHRS, CDR2 YFSETQ. The CDR3 region is CASSVGQEMMSYGYTF. DNA of the CDR3: TGCGCCAGCAGCGTGGGACAGGAGATGATGAGCTATGGCTACACCTTC.

This chain links TRBV28 with TRBJ1-1; D is undetermined. Germline CDR1 MDHEN, CDR2 SYDVKM. Trimming shortened V by 2 bases and J by 7 bases, and 14 bases separated the two germline ends. The CDR3 covers 14 residues. The CDR3 DNA follows: TGTGCCAGCAGTTTACCAGGCGTGGTAGGTGAAGCTTTCTTT. This encodes CASSLPGVVGEAFF.

The V call is TRBV5-1, the J call TRBJ2-3, with 12 bases matching TRBD2. Germline CDR1 reads SGHRS; CDR2 reads YFSETQ. J lost 8 bases, V lost 7 bases, and 11 bases had no gene match. The CDR3 is 15 residues long. For the CDR3, the DNA is TGCGCCAGCGCCGGGGCTAGCGGGGGGGCGGTTACGCAGTATTTT. It yields the protein CASAGASGGAVTQYF.

V and J are TRBV6-6 and TRBJ2-1, with D perhaps TRBD2 (6 bases). CDR1 is MNHNY, CDR2 SVGAGI, per germline (reference sequence). V shed 0 bases and J shed 3 bases, with 9 bases lying between them. The CDR3 consists of 15 residues. CDR3 amino acids: CASSYSLALYNEQFF. CDR3 bases: TGTGCCAGCAGTTACTCCCTAGCGCTCTACAATGAGCAGTTCTTC.

Note on this clone: Relative to the germline gene, one junction end is altered; a read error may explain this. The chain carries TRBV6-1 and TRBJ1-2; TRBD1 matches 10 bases. The germline CDR1 and CDR2 sequences are MNHNS and SASEGT. This CDR3 has 16 residues. CDR3 DNA: TGTGCCGGCAGTGAAAGGGGACAGGGGAGCAGGGGGAGCTACACCTTC. This sequence encodes CAGSERGQGSRGSYTF.

The chain has TRBV27 and TRBJ2-3, with D unclear. This CDR3 has 16 amino acids. Germline V gives CDR1 MNHEY, CDR2 SMNVEV (reference sequence). The germline V and J ends were trimmed by 5 bases and 1 base, with 16 bases remaining between them. The CDR3 DNA sequence: TGTGCCAGCAGTCGAAACGGGTACGAGGGCACAGATACGCAGTATTTT. This gives the protein CASSRNGYEGTDTQYF.

Only a few counts were recorded for this clone. The chain is built from TRBV5-4 and TRBJ1-2; 7 bases line up with TRBD1. From germline, CDR1 is SGHNT and CDR2 YYREEE (reference sequence). The V segment lost 4 bases and the J segment 9 bases; nucleotides outside the gene matches: 15. The CDR3 is 15 residues long. CDR3 loop: CASSDQRQGENSYTF. CDR3 sequence (DNA): TGTGCCAGCAGCGATCAGAGACAGGGAGAGAATAGCTACACCTTC.

This clone was seen more than once but under ten times. The rearrangement links TRBV6-1 to TRBJ1-1, with D hard to call. Trimming took off 1 base at V and 1 base at J, with 4 bases between the two ends. CDR1 is MNHNS and CDR2 is SASEGT in the germline V gene. The CDR3 sequence is 13 residues long. The CDR3 loop reads CASSEVWNTEAFF. The CDR3, as DNA: TGTGCCAGCAGTGAAGTATGGAACACTGAAGCTTTCTTT.

The genes are TRBV5-4 and TRBJ1-2; a possible D gene is TRBD1 (6 bases). V was trimmed by 4 bases and J by 1 base, leaving 14 bases between them. CDR3 length: 15 amino acids. Germline CDR1 is SGHNT and CDR2 is YYREEE (reference sequence). The CDR3 sequence: CASSPREGGNYGYTF. In DNA form, the CDR3 reads TGTGCCAGCAGCCCTAGGGAGGGGGGTAACTATGGCTACACCTTC.

The table lists this clone with a few counts. The rearrangement uses TRBV7-6 and TRBJ1-2, with D unclear. V gave up 4 bases and J gave up 5 bases, with 11 bases separating them. The CDR3 is made up of 13 amino acids. Germline loops: CDR1 SGHVS, CDR2 FNYEAQ. The CDR3: CASSYAPQYGYTF. The CDR3 DNA follows: TGTGCCAGCAGCTACGCCCCCCAGTATGGCTACACCTTC.

The V call is TRBV9, the J call TRBJ1-2; TRBD1 matches 9 bases. V trimming: 3 bases; J trimming: 4 bases; junction bases outside the gene matches: 10. The CDR3 extends over 16 amino acids. CDR1 and CDR2 from the germline V gene are SGDLS and YYNGEE. The CDR3 is CASSGGTGNTPYGYTF. Here the CDR3 DNA reads TGTGCCAGCAGCGGCGGGACAGGGAATACCCCCTATGGCTACACCTTC.

This clone was found a few times. The chain recombines TRBV6-5 with TRBJ1-2; D is undetermined. Germline loops: CDR1 MNHEY, CDR2 SVGAGI. This CDR3 is 13 amino acids long. V was pared by 2 bases and J by 8 bases, with 12 bases between. The CDR3 coding sequence is TGTGCCAGCAGTTACCGAGCGGTGGAGGGCTACACCTTC. It codes for CASSYRAVEGYTF.

The rearrangement uses TRBV2 and TRBJ2-3; the match to TRBD1 covers 8 bases. This CDR3 has 17 amino acids. In germline, CDR1 is SNHLY, CDR2 FYNNEI. The trim removed 6 bases at V and 0 bases at J, leaving 11 bases unmatched. Here the CDR3 DNA reads TGTGCCAGCAGACCGCCCCGGACAGGGACGAGCACAGATACGCAGTATTTT. It translates to CASRPPRTGTSTDTQYF.

J is TRBJ1-3 and V is TRBV2; weak D call: TRBD1 (5 bases). The V gene lost 5 bases and the J gene lost 0 bases, with 11 bases spanning the gap. The CDR3 length is 15 residues. Germline assignment: CDR1 SNHLY and CDR2 FYNNEI. The CDR3 protein is CASSPTANSGNTIYF. The DNA for the CDR3 is TGTGCCAGCAGTCCGACAGCTAACTCTGGAAACACCATATATTTT.

The chain links TRBV5-6 to TRBJ1-1; 7 positions match TRBD1. Germline V gene data show CDR1 as SGHDT and CDR2 as YYEEEE. This CDR3 region has 14 residues. V lost 5 bases, J lost 2 bases, and 6 bases stayed unmatched. CDR3 nucleotides: TGTGCCAGCAGGAAACAGGGGTTTAACACTGAAGCTTTCTTT. The encoded protein is CASRKQGFNTEAFF.